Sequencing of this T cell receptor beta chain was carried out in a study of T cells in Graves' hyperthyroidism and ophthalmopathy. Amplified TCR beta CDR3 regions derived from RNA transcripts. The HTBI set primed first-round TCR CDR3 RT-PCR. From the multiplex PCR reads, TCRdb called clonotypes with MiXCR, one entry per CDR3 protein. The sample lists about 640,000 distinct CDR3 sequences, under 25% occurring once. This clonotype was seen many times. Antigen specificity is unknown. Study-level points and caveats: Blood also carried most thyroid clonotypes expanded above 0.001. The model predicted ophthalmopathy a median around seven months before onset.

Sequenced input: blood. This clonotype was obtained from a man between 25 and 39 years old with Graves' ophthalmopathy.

The CDR3 loop reads CASSFSTGTTLETQYF. CDR3 nucleotide sequence: TGTGCCAGCAGTTTTAGTACCGGGACTACCCTTGAGACCCAGTACTTC. The chain is built from TRBV12-3 or TRBV12-4 and TRBJ2-5; 7 bases line up with TRBD2. The V gene end was trimmed by 3 bases and the J gene end by 5 bases; junction bases not matched to a gene: 12. The CDR3 loop spans 16 amino acids.